The 14 T cell receptor beta chains reported below all come from one sample, sequenced in a study of T cells in localized non-small cell lung cancer. Sequencing was performed with immunoSEQ multiplex PCR; in TCRdb, only in-frame clones are kept and a portion is missing. The sample records some 130,000 clones, 80% to 90% being singletons. The starting material was peripheral blood, obtained before any cancer treatment. Every receptor here comes from a female donor aged 60 or older with stage I lung adenocarcinoma.

The chain uses TRBV19 and TRBJ1-5, with D possibly being TRBD1 (6 bases). V shed 8 bases and J shed 6 bases, with 14 bases lying between them. Germline CDR1 and CDR2: LNHDA and SQIVND (reference sequence). CDR3 length equals 13 residues. For the CDR3, the DNA is TGTGCCAGTGAATTGGACAGCTTTCAGCCCCAGCATTTT. Amino acid sequence: CASELDSFQPQHF. Complete variable domain (other parts from reference TRBV19 and TRBJ1-5): DGGITQSPKYLFRKEGQNVTLSCEQNLNHDAMYWYRQDPGQGLRLIYYSQIVNDFQKGDIAEGYSVSREKKESFPLTVTSAQKNPTAFYLCASELDSFQPQHFGDGTRLSIL.

The rearrangement joins TRBV11-1 to TRBJ2-7; 12 nucleotides match TRBD2. Germline values: CDR1 SGHAT, CDR2 FQDESV (reference sequence). The CDR3 loop spans 15 amino acids. V was pared by 6 bases and J by 1 base, with 4 bases of the junction left unmatched. CDR3 region: CASRPTSGRSYEQYF. The CDR3 nucleotides are TGTGCCAGCAGGCCGACTAGCGGGAGATCCTACGAGCAGTACTTC.

The V and J genes are TRBV7-8 and TRBJ2-1; 11 positions match TRBD2. CDR3 length equals 17 residues. V lost 4 bases to trimming and J lost 4 bases; unmatched junction nucleotides: 9. CDR1 and CDR2 (germline): SGHVS, FQNEAQ. This CDR3 is CASSSQRGTSGYNEQFF. The DNA of the CDR3 is TGTGCCAGCAGCTCACAGCGGGGGACTAGCGGTTACAATGAGCAGTTCTTC.

The V and J genes are TRBV5-1 and TRBJ1-4; maybe TRBD1 (6 bases). This CDR3 is built from 15 residues. Trimming cost V 2 bases and J 0 bases, with 8 bases left between them. The germline V gene encodes CDR1 SGHRS and CDR2 YFSETQ. CDR3 DNA sequence: TGCGCCAGCAGCTTCACAGGGACAACTAATGAAAAACTGTTTTTT. Residues: CASSFTGTTNEKLFF. Full variable domain (missing parts from reference TRBV5-1 and TRBJ1-4): KAGVTQTPRYLIKTRGQQVTLSCSPISGHRSVSWYQQTPGQGLQFLFEYFSETQRNKGNFPGRFSGRQFSNSRSEMNVSTLELGDSALYLCASSFTGTTNEKLFFGSGTQLSVL.

The J gene is TRBJ2-5, the V gene TRBV10-3; 14 bases align to TRBD2. Per the germline V gene, CDR1 is ENHRY and CDR2 is SYGVKD. V shed 6 bases and J 1 base; nucleotides not matched to a gene: 4. The CDR3 extends over 16 amino acids. CDR3 sequence reads: CAISSGLAGGQETQYF. CDR3 nucleotide sequence: TGTGCCATCAGCTCCGGACTAGCGGGAGGCCAAGAGACCCAGTACTTC.

This sequence joins TRBV28 and TRBJ1-1; unclear D gene. This CDR3 region has 14 residues. The germline gives CDR1 MDHEN, CDR2 SYDVKM. V lost 7 bases and J lost 7, with 19 bases in between. The CDR3 spells CASKEHTPGGEAFF. The CDR3 bases are TGTGCCAGCAAAGAGCACACTCCTGGAGGTGAAGCTTTCTTT. The full variable domain, its missing parts supplied by reference TRBV28 and TRBJ1-1, is DVKVTQSSRYLVKRTGEKVFLECVQDMDHENMFWYRQDPGLGLRLIYFSYDVKMKEKGDIPEGYSVSREKKERFSLILESASTNQTSMYLCASKEHTPGGEAFFGQGTRLTVV.

The chain joins TRBV4-2 to TRBJ2-1; 16 bases fit TRBD2. Trimming took 3 bases from V and 6 from J; bases not matched to a gene: 8. Germline-derived CDR1 and CDR2 are LGHNA and YNFKEQ. The CDR3 is made up of 18 amino acids. DNA of the CDR3: TGTGCCAGCAGCCAGGCGGGACTAGCGGGAGGGCCTCGCAATGAGCAGTTCTTC. This encodes CASSQAGLAGGPRNEQFF.

This rearrangement joins TRBV5-4 to TRBJ2-2; no definite D call. Trimming removed 4 bases at V and 0 bases at J, with 10 bases between. This CDR3 region has 15 residues. CDR1 and CDR2 from the germline V gene are SGHNT and YYREEE (reference sequence). The CDR3 coding sequence is TGTGCCAGCAGCAAAACAGTTACGAACACCGGGGAGCTGTTTTTT. Its translation: CASSKTVTNTGELFF.

There are a few counts of this clone. The chain has TRBV28 and TRBJ2-3; D is uncertain. The V end was cut by 5 bases, the J end by 5 bases, with 2 bases between. The germline gives CDR1 MDHEN, CDR2 SYDVKM. The CDR3 has 10 amino acids. CDR3 bases: TGTGCCAGCAGTCTAGATACGCAGTATTTT. This gives the protein CASSLDTQYF.

The gene calls are TRBV6-6 and TRBJ2-7; no clear D gene. Germline loops: CDR1 MNHNY, CDR2 SVGAGI (reference sequence). The CDR3 covers 14 residues. Trimming removed 0 bases at V and 3 bases at J, with 9 bases between. The CDR3 loop is CASSYSTADYEQYF. CDR3 DNA sequence: TGTGCCAGCAGTTACTCGACGGCAGACTACGAGCAGTACTTC.

The genes are TRBV9 and TRBJ2-2; D is uncertain. The CDR3 covers 13 residues. The germline V gene encodes CDR1 SGDLS and CDR2 YYNGEE. The ends were cut back, 4 bases at V and 4 bases at J, with 8 bases in the middle. This CDR3 is CASSTIPTGELFF. The CDR3 DNA sequence: TGTGCCAGCAGCACTATACCCACCGGGGAGCTGTTTTTT.

The V call is TRBV4-1, the J call TRBJ1-2; no reliable D call. The V and J ends lost 7 bases and 3 bases respectively, with 18 bases between them. Germline CDR1 MGHRA, CDR2 YSYEKL. The CDR3 has 15 amino acids. The CDR3 DNA sequence: TGCGCCAGCACCTCCAACCTGGTAAACCACTATGGCTACACCTTC. It encodes CASTSNLVNHYGYTF.

The chain combines TRBV5-4 with TRBJ2-7; the D call may be TRBD1 or TRBD2 (6 bases each). This CDR3 comprises 15 residues. The V gene's germline CDR1 is SGHNT and CDR2 YYREEE (reference sequence). Trimming pared 4 bases from V and 4 bases from J, leaving 18 bases between. CDR3 DNA sequence: TGTGCCAGCAGCCTGGGGGGCGACCGGTCTTACGAGCAGTACTTC. It yields the protein CASSLGGDRSYEQYF.

The chain is built from TRBV6-4 and TRBJ2-1; D uncertain. CDR1 is MRHNA and CDR2 is SNTAGT in the germline V gene. There are 13 residues in the CDR3. V dropped 3 bases and J dropped 7 bases, with 10 bases sitting between them. This CDR3 is CASSEGNENEQFF. CDR3 nucleotides: TGTGCCAGCAGTGAGGGGAACGAAAATGAGCAGTTCTTC.